The T cell receptor (beta chain) under discussion was sequenced for a study of regulatory T cells in long-lasting Graves disease. Whole-study results and caveats: There was favoring of TRBV28, TRBJ1-2 and TRBJ2-5 in persistent disease.

The CDR3 is 15 residues long. The J segment lost 1 base and the V segment lost 8 bases, leaving 6 bases of the junction unmatched. Germline V gene data show CDR1 as SEHNR and CDR2 as FQNEAQ (reference sequence). HTBI primers from iRepertoire and Arm-PCR of CDR3 regions yielded the TCR beta libraries. TCRdb analysed the multiplex PCR reads with MiXCR anew, one entry per CDR3 protein. The profile shows 200,000 to 250,000 distinct CDR3 sequences, about 19% of them singletons. Regarding this clonotype: As yet, its antigen is unknown.

Time point defined: newly diagnosed GD, antithyroid drugs for less than 3 months. Construction of the TCR library relied on RNA isolated from PBMCs. The same sample was also studied in work on T cells in Graves' hyperthyroidism and ophthalmopathy. That paper notes: Hyperthyroidism, newly diagnosed and lasting under 2 months, affected patients aged 18 to 65. Most thyroid-expanded clonotypes above 0.001 were also found in blood.

V usage is TRBV7-9 and J usage is TRBJ2-2; TRBD1 aligns across 8 bases. This clonotype originated in a woman in her 30s with Graves disease. The sequencing used peripheral blood mononuclear cells (PBMCs), collected at new diagnosis, from a patient treated with antithyroid drugs. CDR3 in amino acids: CASHTTGVNTGELFF. CDR3 DNA: TGTGCCAGCCACACGACAGGGGTGAACACCGGGGAGCTGTTTTTT.